The 32 T cell receptor beta chains below come from one sample, sequenced in a study of T cell repertoires in cytomegalovirus infection. One entry per CDR3 protein results from TCRdb running MiXCR on the reads. This table has about 310,000 distinct CDR3 sequences, roughly a sixth appearing once. The sequencing input was PBMCs. The receptors were gathered from a human donor in good health (CMV status not recorded). Some clones in this sample may be carry-over from other donors' samples.

This clonotype appeared a few times. This chain links TRBV28 with TRBJ2-5; the D gene is possibly TRBD1 (6 bases). V lost 5 bases to trimming and J lost 1 base, with 14 bases between them. The CDR3 totals 15 residues. Germline V gene lookup returns CDR1 MDHEN and CDR2 SYDVKM. This chain's CDR3 is CASSPGTRSQETQYF. In DNA, the CDR3 is TGTGCCAGCAGTCCTGGGACACGAAGCCAAGAGACCCAGTACTTC.

This clonotype was counted at least ten times. Here the CDR3 DNA reads TGTGCCAGCAGTTTCGAAAGGCGGGGGAGCAATCAGCCCCAGCATTTT. Protein: CASSFERRGSNQPQHF. The chain has TRBV28 and TRBJ1-5, with D possibly being TRBD1 (5 bases). The length of the CDR3 is 16 residues. Germline CDR1 MDHEN, CDR2 SYDVKM. V was shortened by 3 bases and J by 1 base, with 13 bases between the two germline ends.

This clonotype turned up a few times. The chain has TRBV9 and TRBJ1-2; TRBD1 is a possible D gene (6 bases). The CDR3 consists of 15 residues. Germline V gene data show CDR1 as SGDLS and CDR2 as YYNGEE. V lost 3 bases and J 6 bases, leaving 18 bases between the germline ends. This CDR3 is CASSAHRATLNGYTF. As DNA, the CDR3 is TGTGCCAGCAGCGCCCACAGGGCGACCCTCAATGGCTACACCTTC.

This clonotype occurred a few times. The chain carries TRBV2 and TRBJ1-4, with 7 bases fitting TRBD1. With 2 bases clipped from V and 6 bases from J, the junction kept 3 bases outside the gene matches. Germline CDR1 SNHLY, CDR2 FYNNEI. The CDR3 is 14 amino acids. The CDR3 coding sequence is TGTGCCAGCAGTGAAATAGGACAGGATGAAAAACTGTTTTTT. Translated, it gives CASSEIGQDEKLFF. The full variable domain, its missing parts supplied by reference TRBV2 and TRBJ1-4, is EPEVTQTPSHQVTQMGQEVILRCVPISNHLYFYWYRQILGQKVEFLVSFYNNEISEKSEIFDDQFSVERPDGSNFTLKIRSTKLEDSAMYFCASSEIGQDEKLFFGSGTQLSVL.

A few counts support this clonotype. The chain has TRBV5-1 and TRBJ2-5; the D gene could be TRBD1 or TRBD2 (5 bases each). This CDR3 has 12 amino acids. V was clipped by 6 bases and J by 3 bases, with 9 bases between them. Per germline, CDR1 SGHRS and CDR2 YFSETQ. CDR3 in DNA: TGCGCCAGCAATATGGGGGAAGAGACCCAGTACTTC. Its protein is CASNMGEETQYF.

V gene TRBV5-4 combines with J gene TRBJ1-5; possibly TRBD1 for D (6 bases). V gave up 4 bases and J gave up 0 bases, with 14 bases separating them. The CDR3 contains 16 residues. Germline V lookup: CDR1 SGHNT, CDR2 YYREEE (reference sequence). Here the CDR3 reads CASSQGGGHSNQPQHF. CDR3 DNA sequence: TGTGCCAGCAGCCAAGGCGGGGGCCATAGCAATCAGCCCCAGCATTTT.

This sequence joins TRBV2 and TRBJ1-6, with D possibly being TRBD1 (5 bases). The germline CDR1 and CDR2 sequences are SNHLY and FYNNEI. The CDR3 extends over 13 amino acids. Trimming shortened V by 2 bases and J by 11 bases, and 10 bases separated the two germline ends. The DNA of the CDR3 is TGTGCCAGCAGTGAACCTAGGGGAACACCCCTCCACTTT. Its translation: CASSEPRGTPLHF.

This clonotype was seen only a few times. The V and J genes are TRBV6-5 and TRBJ2-2, with 14 bases fitting TRBD2. Trimming took 4 bases from V and 3 from J; bases not matched to a gene: 16. CDR1 and CDR2 from the germline V gene are MNHEY and SVGAGI. The CDR3 loop spans 21 amino acids. The CDR3 loop reads CASSSQILRLAGGRDTGELFF. The CDR3, as DNA: TGTGCCAGCAGTTCCCAAATCCTCCGACTAGCGGGGGGGCGGGACACCGGGGAGCTGTTTTTT.

This clonotype was picked up many times. This chain uses TRBV27 with TRBJ2-2, with D possibly being TRBD1 or TRBD2 (5 bases each). Between the trimmed V and J ends, which lost 0 bases and 4 bases, there was a span of 12 bases. The CDR3 consists of 16 residues. Per the germline V gene, CDR1 is MNHEY and CDR2 is SMNVEV (reference sequence). DNA for the CDR3: TGTGCCAGCAGTTTATCGAGGGGCACCCTCACCGGGGAGCTGTTTTTT. It is translated as CASSLSRGTLTGELFF.

At least ten counts were recorded for this clonotype. The chain couples TRBV7-2 to TRBJ2-2, with 10 bases aligning to TRBD2. The CDR3 is 17 residues long. The V and J ends lost 5 bases and 0 bases, in that order; junction bases with no gene match: 6. Germline V gene lookup returns CDR1 SGHTA and CDR2 FQGNSA. As DNA, the CDR3 is TGTGCCAGCAGCCGTGTTCTAGCGGGGGCGAACACCGGGGAGCTGTTTTTT. Its protein is CASSRVLAGANTGELFF.

This clonotype has ten or more counts. The CDR3 loop reads CASSLWASGSGGTTDTQYF. The CDR3 DNA reads TGTGCCAGCAGTTTATGGGCTTCGGGGAGCGGGGGGACCACAGATACGCAGTATTTT. The chain links TRBV28 to TRBJ2-3; TRBD2 aligns across 9 bases. The CDR3 has 19 amino acids. Losses at the gene ends were 0 bases for V and 2 bases for J; bases not matched to a gene: 12. The V gene's germline CDR1 is MDHEN and CDR2 SYDVKM.

This clonotype appeared once. The chain combines TRBV18 with TRBJ2-5; D is tentatively TRBD1 or TRBD2 (6 bases each). CDR1 is KGHSH, CDR2 LQKENI, per germline. Trimming stripped 6 bases from V and 1 base from J, with 12 bases between. CDR3 length equals 14 residues. The CDR3 reads CASSPRGAQETQYF. The CDR3 region has the DNA TGTGCCAGCTCCCCGAGGGGGGCCCAAGAGACCCAGTACTTC.

J is TRBJ1-5 and V is TRBV12-3 or TRBV12-4, with D unclear. V was shortened by 2 bases and J by 4 bases, with 6 bases between the two germline ends. This CDR3 spans 13 amino acids. The CDR3 nucleotides read TGTGCCAGCAGTTTATGGACTAATCAGCCCCAGCATTTT. This codes for CASSLWTNQPQHF.

This clonotype was detected many times. This chain joins TRBV7-9 and TRBJ2-3; D is perhaps TRBD2 (7 bases). Germline V gene data show CDR1 as SEHNR and CDR2 as FQNEAQ (reference sequence). CDR3 size: 13 residues. V was cut by 8 bases and J by 4 bases, with 13 bases left in between. CDR3 in amino acids: CASRGAGADTQYF. The CDR3 DNA follows: TGTGCCAGCCGGGGGGCAGGGGCAGATACGCAGTATTTT.

There are a few counts of this clonotype. DNA for the CDR3: TGTGCCAGCAGTGATTTAAGTTCCTATGGCTACACCTTC. Its protein is CASSDLSSYGYTF. The chain combines TRBV2 with TRBJ1-2; no reliable D call. CDR1 SNHLY and CDR2 FYNNEI come from the germline V gene. V lost 3 bases to trimming and J lost 4 bases, with 9 bases between them. The CDR3 extends over 13 amino acids.

This clonotype occurred many times. V usage is TRBV6-6 and J usage is TRBJ1-3, with no clear D. The CDR3 runs 14 residues. CDR1 MNHNY and CDR2 SVGAGI come from the germline V gene (reference sequence). V lost 4 bases to trimming and J lost 0 bases, with 7 bases between them. CDR3 sequence: CASSWTVSGNTIYF. CDR3 bases: TGTGCCAGCAGTTGGACTGTCTCTGGAAACACCATATATTTT.

The chain combines TRBV7-9 with TRBJ2-7; 7 bases agree with TRBD1. Germline CDR1 reads SEHNR; CDR2 reads FQNEAQ (reference sequence). The J segment lost 0 bases and the V segment lost 5 bases, leaving 4 bases of the junction unmatched. There are 14 residues in the CDR3. CDR3 DNA: TGTGCCAGCAGCCGACAGGGAATCTCCTACGAGCAGTACTTC. It codes for CASSRQGISYEQYF.

The V and J genes are TRBV19 and TRBJ2-2; D is unresolved. Germline V CDR1 and CDR2: LNHDA, SQIVND (reference sequence). V lost 3 bases to trimming and J lost 1 base, with 3 bases between them. The CDR3 length is 13 residues. CDR3 sequence: CASSIGNTGELFF. The CDR3 DNA reads TGTGCCAGTAGTATTGGGAACACCGGGGAGCTGTTTTTT.

This clonotype was seen a handful of times. The chain joins TRBV24-1 to TRBJ2-1; 11 positions agree with TRBD1. Germline V gene sequence: CDR1 KGHDR, CDR2 SFDVKD. The V gene end was trimmed by 1 base and the J gene end by 6 bases; junction bases not matched to a gene: 4. The CDR3 contains 16 residues. CDR3 residues: CATSDFGQGAGNEQFF. The DNA of the CDR3 is TGTGCCACCAGTGATTTCGGACAGGGGGCAGGCAATGAGCAGTTCTTC.

CDR3 sequence (DNA): TGTGCCACCAGCAGAGACGTTGGCTTAAGGGCCGGGAGCTCCTACAATGAGCAGTTCTTC. Translated: CATSRDVGLRAGSSYNEQFF. The V call is TRBV15, the J call TRBJ2-1; D possibly corresponds to TRBD2 (6 bases). V was cut by 0 bases and J by 0 bases, with 21 bases left in between. The CDR3 covers 20 residues. CDR1 is LNHNV and CDR2 is YYDKDF in the germline V gene (reference sequence).

The chain links TRBV28 to TRBJ2-7, with a possible D match to TRBD1 (5 bases). The CDR3 sequence is 15 residues long. Between the trimmed V and J ends, which lost 6 bases and 0 bases, there was a span of 15 bases. The germline CDR1 and CDR2 sequences are MDHEN and SYDVKM. CDR3 sequence (DNA): TGTGCCAGCAGCGACCTTGGGGCTCTCTCCTACGAGCAGTACTTC. Translating gives CASSDLGALSYEQYF.

The chain employs TRBV24-1 and TRBJ2-5; D unresolved. CDR1 KGHDR and CDR2 SFDVKD come from the germline V gene. Trimming left V 5 bases short and J 0 bases short, with 9 bases between. The CDR3 extends over 14 amino acids. The CDR3 bases are TGTGCCACCAGTGTGGGTCAGAACCAAGAGACCCAGTACTTC. Protein: CATSVGQNQETQYF.

This clonotype was counted at least ten times. The chain links TRBV10-3 to TRBJ2-7; maybe TRBD2 (6 bases). Trimming shortened V by 8 bases and J by 5 bases, and 16 bases separated the two germline ends. Looked up from germline, CDR1 is ENHRY and CDR2 is SYGVKD. The CDR3 is 13 residues long. The CDR3 spells CAIGGTSYDEQYF. The CDR3, as DNA: TGTGCCATCGGCGGGACCTCCTACGACGAGCAGTACTTC.

This clonotype was counted many times. The CDR3 protein is CASRQADQPQHF. The CDR3 DNA reads as TGTGCCAGCAGGCAAGCGGATCAGCCCCAGCATTTT. V usage is TRBV12-3 or TRBV12-4 and J usage is TRBJ1-5; D remains unclear. The CDR3 is 12 amino acids. With 6 bases removed from V and 5 bases from J, the gap between germline ends came to 8 bases.

This clonotype was counted a few times. V and J are TRBV2 and TRBJ1-1, with D perhaps TRBD1 (5 bases). The CDR3 length is 15 residues. Germline CDR1 reads SNHLY; CDR2 reads FYNNEI. V lost 3 bases, J lost 1 base, and 12 bases lay in between. The CDR3 here is CASSEWGMENTEAFF. DNA for the CDR3: TGTGCCAGCAGTGAGTGGGGGATGGAGAACACTGAAGCTTTCTTT.

The table lists this clonotype with many counts. V and J are TRBV19 and TRBJ1-2; D is ambiguous. Deletions cut 10 bases from V and 3 bases from J, with 18 bases between. The CDR3 is 14 residues long. Germline V gives CDR1 LNHDA, CDR2 SQIVND (reference sequence). The CDR3 DNA reads as TGTGCCATCTACGACCCCCACAGCCACTATGGCTACACCTTC. Amino acids: CAIYDPHSHYGYTF.

A few counts support this clonotype. The chain joins TRBV6-1 to TRBJ2-5; 9 bases match TRBD2. After removal of 4 bases from V and 2 bases from J, the junction contained 5 bases not matched to a gene. The CDR3 is 15 amino acids. Germline V gene lookup returns CDR1 MNHNS and CDR2 SASEGT. CDR3 loop: CASSGVAGGQETQYF. In DNA, the CDR3 is TGTGCCAGCAGTGGCGTCGCGGGGGGGCAAGAGACCCAGTACTTC.

This clonotype appeared a few times. The genes are TRBV6-1 and TRBJ1-5, with D hard to call. Trimming stripped 6 bases from V and 4 bases from J, with 10 bases between. CDR3 length: 13 residues. CDR1 is MNHNS, CDR2 SASEGT, per germline. CDR3 in amino acids: CASSHNRNQPQHF. CDR3 nucleotides: TGTGCCAGCAGCCACAATAGGAATCAGCCCCAGCATTTT.

The rearrangement uses TRBV27 and TRBJ1-2; D unresolved. Germline V gene data show CDR1 as MNHEY and CDR2 as SMNVEV (reference sequence). The CDR3 has 15 amino acids. The ends were cut back, 0 bases at V and 4 bases at J, with 12 bases in the middle. In DNA, the CDR3 is TGTGCCAGCAGTTTATCGCCGGGTCGTGGCTATGGCTACACCTTC. This sequence encodes CASSLSPGRGYGYTF.

This clonotype turned up a few times. The J gene is TRBJ1-2, the V gene TRBV24-1; 7 bases line up with TRBD1. This CDR3 is built from 13 residues. V trimming: 10 bases; J trimming: 6 bases; junction bases outside the gene matches: 10. Germline V CDR1 and CDR2: KGHDR, SFDVKD. Written as DNA, the CDR3 is TGTGCCACAAGCCGACAGGGTTACGATGGCTACACCTTC. It yields the protein CATSRQGYDGYTF.

The rearrangement uses TRBV20-1 and TRBJ2-2; the D gene could be TRBD1 or TRBD2 (5 bases each). V was trimmed by 6 bases and J by 8 bases, leaving 22 bases between them. CDR1 and CDR2 from the germline V gene are DFQATT and SNEGSKA (reference sequence). The CDR3 contains 15 residues. This CDR3 is CSARRSPPGTGELFF. CDR3 nucleotide sequence: TGCAGTGCAAGAAGGTCCCCTCCCGGGACGGGGGAGCTGTTTTTT.

This clonotype was observed many times. The V call is TRBV7-8, the J call TRBJ1-4, with 8 positions matching TRBD1. The CDR3 runs to 14 residues. Germline CDR1 and CDR2: SGHVS and FQNEAQ. The V and J ends lost 4 bases and 8 bases, in that order; junction bases with no gene match: 6. DNA for the CDR3: TGTGCCAGCAGCTATTGGCCAGGGGGCGAAAAACTGTTTTTT. Translation gives CASSYWPGGEKLFF.